A single sample is the source of the 20 T cell receptor beta chains below, sequenced in a study of post-analysis software for immune sequencing data. General observations from the study: The study found TRBV5-6, TRBV5-1 and TRBV20-1 among 5 or 6 TRBV segments more frequent in patients than controls.

Unique molecular identifiers featured in each of the TCR beta cDNA libraries. TCRdb called the PCR reads again in MiXCR, with one record for every CDR3 protein. This sample yields roughly 400,000 distinct CDR3 sequences, of which roughly 38% are seen a single time; about 8% belongs to the top ten. What these receptors recognize is not known. What was sequenced was blood. The source is a girl aged 2 to 10 with multiple sclerosis.

The chain has TRBV7-9 and TRBJ2-1; 9 bases agree with TRBD2. The junction had 10 bases not matched to a gene; V was cut back by 1 base and J by 3 bases. The CDR3 loop spans 18 amino acids. CDR1 and CDR2 (germline): SEHNR, FQNEAQ (reference sequence). CDR3 region: CASSLVTSSGRNYNEQFF. The CDR3 DNA is TGTGCCAGCAGCTTAGTAACGAGTAGCGGGAGAAACTACAATGAGCAGTTCTTC. The entire variable domain, with the rest obtained from reference TRBV7-9 and TRBJ2-1, is as follows: DTGVSQNPRHKITKRGQNVTFRCDPISEHNRLYWYRQTLGQGPEFLTYFQNEAQLEKSRLLSDRFSAERPKGSFSTLEIQRTEQGDSAMYLCASSLVTSSGRNYNEQFFGPGTRLTVL.

The chain uses TRBV10-3 and TRBJ2-4, with 7 positions matching TRBD1. The V gene end was trimmed by 7 bases and the J gene end by 13 bases; junction bases not matched to a gene: 16. Germline V lookup: CDR1 ENHRY, CDR2 SYGVKD. The CDR3 consists of 14 residues. CDR3 in DNA: TGTGCCATCACTTTTGAAAGGGGGCGTGGAGAGCAGTACTTC. Its protein product is CAITFERGRGEQYF.

This chain connects TRBV28 to TRBJ2-7; 7 bases line up with TRBD1. The ends lost 6 bases at V and 3 bases at J; junction bases unmatched: 8. The CDR3 runs 14 residues. Germline V lookup: CDR1 MDHEN, CDR2 SYDVKM. The CDR3, as DNA: TGTGCCAGCAGCAAGCGACAGGGCCGCTACGAGCAGTACTTC. It yields the protein CASSKRQGRYEQYF.

This clonotype was seen a handful of times. The chain is built from TRBV27 and TRBJ2-7, with TRBD1 identical over 11 bases. The junction had 7 bases not matched to a gene; V was cut back by 4 bases and J by 5 bases. This CDR3 has 15 residues. Germline loops: CDR1 MNHEY, CDR2 SMNVEV (reference sequence). The CDR3 is CASSSGQGAYHEQYF. The CDR3 coding sequence is TGTGCCAGCAGTTCCGGACAGGGGGCCTACCACGAGCAGTACTTC.

This clonotype appeared many times. The rearrangement joins TRBV27 to TRBJ2-7, with 8 bases fitting TRBD2. The CDR3 is 14 residues long. Trimming removed 3 bases from V and 2 bases from J; junction bases left unmatched: 3. From germline, CDR1 is MNHEY and CDR2 SMNVEV (reference sequence). CDR3 nucleotide sequence: TGTGCCAGCAGTTTCGCAGCGGGAGCCTACGAGCAGTACTTC. Translating gives CASSFAAGAYEQYF.

CDR3 in DNA: TGCAGTGCTAGCCGACAGGGGACGGCTTTCTTT. Encoded protein: CSASRQGTAFF. The J gene is TRBJ1-1, the V gene TRBV20-1; 8 positions match TRBD1. The CDR3 is made up of 11 amino acids. With 3 bases clipped from V and 11 bases from J, the junction kept 5 bases outside the gene matches. The germline V gene has CDR1 DFQATT and CDR2 SNEGSKA (reference sequence).

The gene calls are TRBV24-1 and TRBJ2-1, with 11 bases lining up with TRBD2. CDR3 length: 16 amino acids. V trimming: 1 base; J trimming: 8 bases; junction bases outside the gene matches: 6. Germline CDR1 and CDR2: KGHDR and SFDVKD. The CDR3 spells CATSDFETSGTHEQFF. The CDR3 DNA sequence: TGTGCCACCAGTGATTTCGAGACTAGCGGGACACATGAGCAGTTCTTC.

This chain connects TRBV6-5 to TRBJ2-1, with D uncertain. The length of the CDR3 is 12 residues. V lost 6 bases to trimming and J lost 10 bases, with 13 bases between them. CDR1 and CDR2 (germline): MNHEY, SVGAGI. The CDR3 loop reads CASRNSPFEQFF. DNA for the CDR3: TGTGCCAGCAGAAACAGTCCCTTCGAGCAGTTCTTC.

In this sample, this clonotype turned up a few times. V is TRBV20-1 and J is TRBJ2-7; 9 positions agree with TRBD1. In germline, CDR1 is DFQATT, CDR2 SNEGSKA (reference sequence). V lost 6 bases, J lost 0 bases, and 9 bases stayed unmatched. The CDR3 contains 15 residues. The CDR3 sequence: CSAVDRGRDSYEQYF. CDR3 DNA sequence: TGCAGTGCGGTGGACAGGGGAAGAGACTCCTACGAGCAGTACTTC.

The chain is built from TRBV6-1 and TRBJ1-2; D gene unclear. There are 15 residues in the CDR3. The V end was cut by 3 bases, the J end by 12 bases, with 23 bases between. Looked up from germline, CDR1 is MNHNS and CDR2 is SASEGT. The CDR3 sequence: CASSDGGRSWKGDTF. The CDR3 nucleotides are TGTGCCAGCAGTGATGGCGGACGCTCCTGGAAGGGTGACACCTTC.

In its sample, this clonotype was seen a few times. A read error may explain this, as a much larger clone is one base away. This chain uses TRBV29-1 with TRBJ2-1, with D perhaps TRBD1 (6 bases). The DNA end is more similar to TRBJ2-7, so the J call may be wrong. Germline V gene sequence: CDR1 SQVTM, CDR2 ANQGSEA. CDR3 size: 14 residues. CDR3 sequence: CSVPRQDTYNEQYF. Here the CDR3 DNA reads TGCAGCGTTCCAAGACAGGACACCTACAATGAGCAGTACTTC.

The chain has TRBV28 and TRBJ1-2; 8 bases line up with TRBD1. V shed 2 bases and J 1 base; nucleotides not matched to a gene: 6. The CDR3 sequence is 16 residues long. Germline V CDR1 and CDR2: MDHEN, SYDVKM. CDR3 amino acids: CASSLGAGGRNYGYTF. Written as DNA, the CDR3 is TGTGCCAGCAGTTTAGGTGCAGGGGGCCGTAACTATGGCTACACCTTC.

Worth noting for this clonotype: Given the absence of the conserved phenylalanine or tryptophan at the CDR3 end, a read error is likely. The V gene is TRBV3-1, the J gene TRBJ1-2; D not certain. The V gene's germline CDR1 is LGHDT and CDR2 YNNKEL (reference sequence). V shed 0 bases and J shed 5 bases, with 25 bases lying between them. The CDR3 is 19 residues long. CDR3 DNA: TGTGCCAGCAGCCAAGAAGACGGCAGTGTCCCCAGGATGAGGTATGGCTACACCTGC. Protein: CASSQEDGSVPRMRYGYTC.

The V and J genes are TRBV7-6 and TRBJ2-7; no firm D call. The CDR3 runs 12 residues. Germline V CDR1 and CDR2: SGHVS, FNYEAQ. V shed 0 bases and J shed 5 bases, with 5 bases lying between them. The CDR3 here is CASSLAEDEQYF. CDR3 sequence (DNA): TGTGCCAGCAGCTTAGCGGAAGACGAGCAGTACTTC.

This chain connects TRBV7-8 to TRBJ2-1, with D possibly matching TRBD2 (7 bases). The J call may be wrong; the DNA end is better matched by TRBJ2-7. This CDR3 is 16 amino acids long. From germline, CDR1 is SGHVS and CDR2 FQNEAQ. CDR3 DNA sequence: TGTGCCAGCAGCTTAGGAGCCGGGGGGCCGGGAGATGAGCAGTACTTC. It encodes CASSLGAGGPGDEQYF.

The V and J genes are TRBV5-6 and TRBJ2-1; D is perhaps TRBD2 (6 bases). Trimming shortened V by 4 bases and J by 8 bases, and 13 bases separated the two germline ends. This CDR3 has 13 amino acids. CDR1 and CDR2 (germline): SGHDT, YYEEEE. DNA of the CDR3: TGTGCCAGCAGCCTGCCTAGCGCCGATGAGCAGTTCTTC. Translating gives CASSLPSADEQFF.

This clonotype was counted between two and nine times. CDR3 sequence: CATSRDVGERLRNEQFF. The CDR3 nucleotides read TGTGCCACCAGCAGAGATGTGGGGGAGAGGCTACGCAATGAGCAGTTCTTC. The rearrangement joins TRBV15 to TRBJ2-1; D tentatively fits TRBD1 or TRBD2 (5 bases each). CDR1 LNHNV and CDR2 YYDKDF come from the germline V gene (reference sequence). With 0 bases removed from V and 6 bases from J, the gap between germline ends came to 18 bases. The CDR3 totals 17 residues.

The chain uses TRBV5-1 and TRBJ1-2, with 7 bases aligning to TRBD1. The CDR3 sequence is 17 residues long. In germline, CDR1 is SGHRS, CDR2 YFSETQ. V shed 4 bases, J shed 3 bases, and the junction held 15 bases outside the gene matches. In nucleotides, the CDR3 is TGCGCCAGCAGCATCTCCCGGAGGGAGGGGGCGCACTATGGCTACACCTTC. Translated: CASSISRREGAHYGYTF.

In its sample, this clonotype was seen many times. This rearrangement joins TRBV28 to TRBJ2-7; 8 positions match TRBD1. The germline gives CDR1 MDHEN, CDR2 SYDVKM. CDR3 length: 15 amino acids. Unmatched junction bases numbered 7, after V lost 6 bases and J lost 0 bases. The CDR3 region has the DNA TGTGCCAGCAGGTCCACGGGACAGGACTCCTACGAGCAGTACTTC. The encoded protein is CASRSTGQDSYEQYF.

This clonotype was observed a handful of times. The CDR3 here is CSASGIPGQGTYNEQFF. The CDR3 DNA reads TGCAGTGCTAGCGGAATACCGGGACAGGGTACCTACAATGAGCAGTTCTTC. The chain recombines TRBV20-1 with TRBJ2-1; 9 positions match TRBD1. This CDR3 contains 17 residues. Germline V gene data show CDR1 as DFQATT and CDR2 as SNEGSKA (reference sequence). The J segment lost 2 bases and the V segment lost 3 bases, leaving 11 bases of the junction unmatched.